These T cell receptor beta chains were read from a single sample in a study of blood T cell repertoires in COVID-19. Produced via immunoSEQ multiplex PCR; TCRdb's table is partial and in-frame only. The top ten clones hold approximately 51% of a sample with approximately 90,000 clones, about 74% of them seen once. The specimen sequenced was peripheral blood. All receptors derive from a human donor in a cohort sampled during active COVID-19. CDR3s include the opening cysteine and the closing phenylalanine or tryptophan. Fields, in order: V gene, CDR3 protein.

>TRBV4-2
CASSHWAQAEEETQYF
>TRBV4-2
CASSQVFREGWPKNIQYF
>TRBV7-9
CASSQTGQGNQPQHF
>TRBV20-1
CSASSASETQYF
>TRBV19
CASRPSGSNTGELFF
>TRBV5-4
CASSLQAGEAGELFF
>TRBV5-4
CASSLAIRGQIARETQYF
>TRBV6-5
CASSSSSGANVLTF
>TRBV11-2
CASSLEGVFASGRVEQFF
>TRBV28
CASSSPGQGSYEQYF
>TRBV5-4
CASSLAGQGASTEAFF
>TRBV7-9
CASSLTRTEAFF
>TRBV6-6
CASSGTQGAPTGYTF
>TRBV28
CASSPGWGGAYNEQFF
>TRBV4-3
CASSQVSGRGEKLFF
>TRBV6-5
CASSLTSGMGSQYF
>TRBV18
CASQRQDSYEQYF
>TRBV6-6
CASSSTADQETQYF
>TRBV28
CASSPYGTGSNQPQHF
>TRBV11-3
CASSLGGSYNEQFF
>TRBV18
CASSSGGAPEEQYF
>TRBV7-8
CASSLGPQETQYF